Sequencing of this T cell receptor beta chain was carried out in a study of identical twins. This clonotype was observed a few times. TCRdb re-analysed the 5' RACE reads in MiXCR, keeping a single row per CDR3 protein. The data contain around 340,000 distinct CDR3 sequences, 9% to 15% of them singletons. CDR1 is DFQATT, CDR2 SNEGSKA, per germline (reference sequence). The CDR3 extends over 13 amino acids. V was clipped by 5 bases and J by 6 bases, with 17 bases between them. This sample also appeared in a second study, on yellow fever vaccine responses in identical twins.

The J gene is TRBJ2-7, the V gene TRBV20-1; TRBD2 might be the D (6 bases). Sequencing was performed on CD8+ T cells sorted from blood. The sequence was collected from a woman aged 18 to 35 in good health. CDR3 sequence (DNA): TGCAGTGCTTCCGGGACTGGCCATGTCGAGCAGTACTTC. Translating it yields CSASGTGHVEQYF.